The following is a T cell receptor beta chain sequence with its context. It has no known antigen specificity. No much larger clonotype is one base removed from it; base qualities were not supplied. Library construction relied on the immunoSEQ multiplex PCR assay. TCRdb mirrors the immuneACCESS table, restricted to in-frame sequences. Some clones are absent from its copies; in checked studies, under half trace to an unresolved V gene, and the reason for the others is unknown. This sample has tens of thousands of clones in its table, and roughly nine tenths of those were observed once. Approximately 3% of the sample goes to the ten largest clones. The CDR3 contains 14 residues, cysteine and phenylalanine counted. Only CDR3 DNA remains: 42 bases, in frame from the first base. Via the germline V gene, CDR1 is MDHEN and CDR2 SYDVKM. Germline trimming amounts to 6 bases on V and 7 bases on J, with 11 as the count of junction bases outside the gene matches.

The sample is drawn from a study of T cell changes during pregnancy in multiple sclerosis (dated by TCRdb to between 2018 and 2020). Study-level background: The study looked at changes in the T cell repertoire across pregnancy in women with multiple sclerosis.

Here the chain combines TRBV28 and TRBJ1-2, and 7 junctional nucleotides match TRBD1. The sequencing used CD8+ T cells from peripheral blood mononuclear cells, collected before pregnancy. The sequence came from a female donor with multiple sclerosis, enrolled in a pregnancy study. The bases are TGTGCCAGCAGGGAAATAGGGGGCGCCGGTGGCTACACCTTC. Its protein product is CASREIGGAGGYTF.